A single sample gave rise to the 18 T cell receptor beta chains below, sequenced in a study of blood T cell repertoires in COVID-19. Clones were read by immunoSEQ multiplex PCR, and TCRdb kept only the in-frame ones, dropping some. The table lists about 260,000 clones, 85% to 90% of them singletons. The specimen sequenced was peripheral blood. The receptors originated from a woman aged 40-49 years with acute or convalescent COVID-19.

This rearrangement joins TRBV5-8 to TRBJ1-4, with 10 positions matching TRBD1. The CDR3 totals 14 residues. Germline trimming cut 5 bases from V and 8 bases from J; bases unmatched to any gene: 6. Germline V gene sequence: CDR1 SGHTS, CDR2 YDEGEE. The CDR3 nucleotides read TGTGCCAGCAGGCCCCGGGACAGGGGCGAAAAACTGTTTTTT. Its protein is CASRPRDRGEKLFF.

Here the CDR3 reads CASSPGGGGNTEAFF. The DNA for the CDR3 is TGTGCCAGCAGTCCGGGAGGAGGGGGTAACACTGAAGCTTTCTTT. The chain carries TRBV28 and TRBJ1-1; the D gene is possibly TRBD1 (6 bases). V was shortened by 5 bases and J by 2 bases, with 15 bases between the two germline ends. Per germline, CDR1 MDHEN and CDR2 SYDVKM. This CDR3 region has 15 residues.

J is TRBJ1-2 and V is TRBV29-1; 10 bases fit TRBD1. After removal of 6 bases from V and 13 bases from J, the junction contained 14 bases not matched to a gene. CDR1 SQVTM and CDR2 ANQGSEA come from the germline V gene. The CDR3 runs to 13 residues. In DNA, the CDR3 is TGCAGCGTGGTGACAGGGGGCGGGTTAGAAGGCACCTTC. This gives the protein CSVVTGGGLEGTF.

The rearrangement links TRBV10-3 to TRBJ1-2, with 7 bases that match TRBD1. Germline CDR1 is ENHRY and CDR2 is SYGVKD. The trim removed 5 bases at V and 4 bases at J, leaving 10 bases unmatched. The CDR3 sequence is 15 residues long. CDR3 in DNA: TGTGCCATCAGTAAACAGGGGAGTAGGGGCTATGGCTACACCTTC. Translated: CAISKQGSRGYGYTF.

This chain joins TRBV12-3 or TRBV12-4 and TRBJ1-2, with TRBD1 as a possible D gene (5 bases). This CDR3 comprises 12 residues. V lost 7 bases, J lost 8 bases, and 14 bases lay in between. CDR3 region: CASNRSGRGYTF. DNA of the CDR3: TGTGCCAGCAACCGATCAGGGAGGGGCTACACCTTC.

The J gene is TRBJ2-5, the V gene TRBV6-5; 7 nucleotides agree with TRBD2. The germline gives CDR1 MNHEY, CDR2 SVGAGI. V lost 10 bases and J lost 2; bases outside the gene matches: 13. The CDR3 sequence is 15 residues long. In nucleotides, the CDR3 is TGTGCCACCTCCTTCGGGGGGACCCAACAAGAGACCCAGTACTTC. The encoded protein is CATSFGGTQQETQYF.

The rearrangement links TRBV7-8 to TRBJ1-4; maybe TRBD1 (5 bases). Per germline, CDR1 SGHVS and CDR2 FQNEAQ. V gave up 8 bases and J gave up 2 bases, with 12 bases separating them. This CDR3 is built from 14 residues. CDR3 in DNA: TGTGCCAGCGCCGTCGGGGGGACTAATGAAAAACTGTTTTTT. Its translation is CASAVGGTNEKLFF.

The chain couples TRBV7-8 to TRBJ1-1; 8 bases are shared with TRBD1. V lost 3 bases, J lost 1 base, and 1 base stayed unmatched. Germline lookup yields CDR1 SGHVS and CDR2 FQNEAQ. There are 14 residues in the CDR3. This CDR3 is CASSFTGGNTEAFF. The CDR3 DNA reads TGTGCCAGCAGCTTCACAGGGGGGAACACTGAAGCTTTCTTT.

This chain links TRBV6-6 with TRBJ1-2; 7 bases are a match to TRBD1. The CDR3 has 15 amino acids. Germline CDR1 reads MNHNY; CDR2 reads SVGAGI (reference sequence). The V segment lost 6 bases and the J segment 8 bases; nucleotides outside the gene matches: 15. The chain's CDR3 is CASRRLGQLNEGYTF. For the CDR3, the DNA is TGTGCCAGCAGAAGATTGGGACAGTTAAACGAAGGCTACACCTTC.

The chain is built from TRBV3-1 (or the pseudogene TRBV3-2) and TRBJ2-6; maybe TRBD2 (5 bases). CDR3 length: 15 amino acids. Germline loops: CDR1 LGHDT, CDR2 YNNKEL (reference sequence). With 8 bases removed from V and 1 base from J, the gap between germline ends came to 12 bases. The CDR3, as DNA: TGTGCCAGCGCGGAGGCAATATCTGGGGCCAACGTCCTGACTTTC. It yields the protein CASAEAISGANVLTF.

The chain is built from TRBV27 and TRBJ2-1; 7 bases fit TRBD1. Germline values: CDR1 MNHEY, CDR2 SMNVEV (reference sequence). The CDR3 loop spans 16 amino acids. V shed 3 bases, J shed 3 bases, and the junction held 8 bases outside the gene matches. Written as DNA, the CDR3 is TGTGCCAGCAGTTTTAGATACAGGGGCCGCTACAATGAGCAGTTCTTC. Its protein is CASSFRYRGRYNEQFF.

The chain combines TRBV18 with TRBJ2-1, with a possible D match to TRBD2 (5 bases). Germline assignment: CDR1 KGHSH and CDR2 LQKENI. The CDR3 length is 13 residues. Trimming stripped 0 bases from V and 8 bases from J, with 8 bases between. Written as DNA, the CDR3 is TGTGCCAGCTCACCACCACTAGTTCATGAGCAGTTCTTC. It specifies CASSPPLVHEQFF.

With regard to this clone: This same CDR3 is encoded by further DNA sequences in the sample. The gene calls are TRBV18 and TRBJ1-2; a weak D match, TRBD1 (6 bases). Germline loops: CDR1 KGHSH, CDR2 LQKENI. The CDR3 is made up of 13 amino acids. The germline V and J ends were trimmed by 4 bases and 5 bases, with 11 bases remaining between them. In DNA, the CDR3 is TGTGCCAGCTCACAGGACAGAGTTTATGGCTACACCTTC. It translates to CASSQDRVYGYTF.

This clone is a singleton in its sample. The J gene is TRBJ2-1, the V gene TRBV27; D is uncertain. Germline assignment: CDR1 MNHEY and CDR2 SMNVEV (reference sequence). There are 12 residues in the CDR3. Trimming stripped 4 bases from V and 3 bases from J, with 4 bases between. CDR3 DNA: TGTGCCAGCAGTTCCAACTACAATGAGCAGTTCTTC. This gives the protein CASSSNYNEQFF.

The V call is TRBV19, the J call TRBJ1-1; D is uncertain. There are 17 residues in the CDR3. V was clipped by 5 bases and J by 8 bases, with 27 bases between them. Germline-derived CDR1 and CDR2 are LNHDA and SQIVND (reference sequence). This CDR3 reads CASSALSSTPEGWEAFF. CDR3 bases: TGTGCCAGTAGTGCTCTATCCTCTACCCCCGAGGGATGGGAAGCTTTCTTT.

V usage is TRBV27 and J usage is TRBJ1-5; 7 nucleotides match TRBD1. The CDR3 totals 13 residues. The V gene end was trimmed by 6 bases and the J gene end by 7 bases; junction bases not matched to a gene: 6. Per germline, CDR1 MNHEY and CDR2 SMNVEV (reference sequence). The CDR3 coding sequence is TGTGCCAGCAGAACAGGGGTTACGCAGCCCCAGCATTTT. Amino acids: CASRTGVTQPQHF.

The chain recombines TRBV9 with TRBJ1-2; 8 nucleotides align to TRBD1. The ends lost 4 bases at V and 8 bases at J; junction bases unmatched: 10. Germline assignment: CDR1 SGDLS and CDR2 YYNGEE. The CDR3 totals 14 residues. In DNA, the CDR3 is TGTGCCAGCAGCCTTCCGGGACAGGCTGGAGGCTACACCTTC. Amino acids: CASSLPGQAGGYTF.

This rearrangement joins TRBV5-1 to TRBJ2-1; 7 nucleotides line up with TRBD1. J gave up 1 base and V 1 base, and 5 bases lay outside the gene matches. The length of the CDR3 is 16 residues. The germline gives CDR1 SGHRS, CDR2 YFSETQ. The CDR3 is CASSLRGRASYNEQFF. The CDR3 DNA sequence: TGCGCCAGCAGCTTGAGGGGGCGAGCGTCCTACAATGAGCAGTTCTTC.